The 7 T cell receptor beta chains below all came from one sample that was sequenced in a study of beta chain features in type 1 diabetes. Every bit of the isolated RNA underwent reverse transcription, so sequencing read expressed TCRB transcripts. The table came from immunoSEQ multiplex PCR; TCRdb's copy has only in-frame clones and leaves some out. The sample gives under 50,000 clones, over 50% of which show up once; 2% to 2.5% is in the top ten. The sequencing sample was made of Tregs from blood. Every receptor here comes from a woman aged 18-35 years in good health.

This clone showed up just a few times. The chain uses TRBV28 and TRBJ1-2; D is unclear. The CDR3 length is 12 residues. Looked up from germline, CDR1 is MDHEN and CDR2 is SYDVKM. Trimming left V 6 bases short and J 4 bases short, with 9 bases between. The CDR3, as DNA: TGTGCCAGCAGGCAAGACTTCTATGGCTACACCTTC. As protein: CASRQDFYGYTF.

This clone was observed a single time. This chain joins TRBV29-1 and TRBJ1-3; D is undetermined. Trimming took off 5 bases at V and 1 base at J, with 12 bases between the two ends. CDR3 length: 14 amino acids. CDR1 and CDR2 from the germline V gene are SQVTM and ANQGSEA. The CDR3 DNA reads as TGCAGCGTTCTAGTGGACTGGTCTGGAAACACCATATATTTT. Amino acid sequence: CSVLVDWSGNTIYF. The full variable domain, its missing parts supplied by reference TRBV29-1 and TRBJ1-3, is SAVISQKPSRDICQRGTSLTIQCQVDSQVTMMFWYRQQPGQSLTLIATANQGSEATYESGFVIDKFPISRPNLTFSTLTVSNMSPEDSSIYLCSVLVDWSGNTIYFGEGSWLTVV.

The gene calls are TRBV6-5 and TRBJ2-7; possibly TRBD2 for D (5 bases). Trimming removed 6 bases at V and 6 bases at J, with 15 bases between. This CDR3 spans 13 amino acids. Germline V lookup: CDR1 MNHEY, CDR2 SVGAGI. The CDR3: CASRGPSSREQYF. In nucleotides, the CDR3 is TGTGCCAGCAGGGGCCCATCTAGCCGCGAGCAGTACTTC.

V usage is TRBV29-1 and J usage is TRBJ2-1; D is unclear. The CDR3 runs 14 residues. The V end was cut by 7 bases, the J end by 0 bases, with 13 bases between. Germline CDR1 reads SQVTM; CDR2 reads ANQGSEA. The chain's CDR3 is CSADDSSSYNEQFF. The CDR3, as DNA: TGCAGCGCCGACGACTCGAGCTCCTACAATGAGCAGTTCTTC.

This clone has a single count. The CDR3 coding sequence is TGCGCCAGCAGACTGGAGCGGGGAACTAATGAAAAACTGTTTTTT. It specifies CASRLERGTNEKLFF. This rearrangement joins TRBV4-1 to TRBJ1-4; D is ambiguous. From germline, CDR1 is MGHRA and CDR2 YSYEKL. CDR3 length equals 15 residues. V was trimmed by 6 bases and J by 1 base, leaving 12 bases between them.

This chain uses TRBV11-2 with TRBJ1-6; no clear D. V was clipped by 2 bases and J by 7 bases, with 9 bases between them. CDR1 and CDR2 (germline): SGHAT, FQNNGV. CDR3 length: 14 amino acids. The CDR3 sequence: CASSLSESNSPLHF. In nucleotides, the CDR3 is TGTGCCAGCAGCTTAAGCGAATCAAATTCACCCCTCCACTTT.

This clone turned up a few times. The V and J genes are TRBV28 and TRBJ2-5; 10 bases are a match to TRBD2. The last part of the DNA fits TRBJ2-7 better; the J call may be wrong. The CDR3 is 14 residues long. Per germline, CDR1 MDHEN and CDR2 SYDVKM. The CDR3 DNA reads as TGTGCCAGCAGTTTTAGCGGGAGGCCCTACGAGCAGTACTTC. It yields the protein CASSFSGRPYEQYF.